Listed below are T cell receptor beta chains from one sample, sequenced in a study of cytomegalovirus exposure and HLA in healthy donors. The table came from immunoSEQ multiplex PCR; TCRdb's copy has only in-frame clones and leaves some out. The sample lists 200,000 to 250,000 clones; roughly 68% were seen once. The source material was PBMCs. Every receptor here comes from a man in his forties or fifties in good health and CMV-seropositive. Each CDR3 is given with its conserved first and last residue. The D gene is left open where the match is weak. Clone size, where shown, is once, few, many, or a class for clones that have expanded.

v_call: TRBV5-4; j_call: TRBJ1-1; d_call: NA; clone_size: few; cdr3_nt: TGTGCCAGCAGCCCGTGGGGGGGCGTAACTGAAGCTTTCTTT; cdr3_aa: CASSPWGGVTEAFF
v_call: TRBV11-2; j_call: TRBJ1-1; d_call: NA; clone_size: NA; cdr3_nt: TGTGCCAGCAGCTTATTAGGGGCAATGAACACTGAAGCTTTCTTT; cdr3_aa: CASSLLGAMNTEAFF
v_call: TRBV6-5; j_call: TRBJ1-1; d_call: NA; clone_size: NA; cdr3_nt: TGTGCCAGCAGCCGAGGTGCTTTTAGCACTGAAGCTTTCTTT; cdr3_aa: CASSRGAFSTEAFF
v_call: TRBV6-5; j_call: TRBJ2-3; d_call: NA; clone_size: few; cdr3_nt: TGTGCCAGCAGTTACGGCGGCCTCACAGATACGCAGTATTTT; cdr3_aa: CASSYGGLTDTQYF
v_call: TRBV19; j_call: TRBJ1-4; d_call: TRBD1; clone_size: few; cdr3_nt: TGTGCCAGTAGAGTGACAGGGGGAGACAATGAAAAACTGTTTTTT; cdr3_aa: CASRVTGGDNEKLFF
v_call: TRBV7-2; j_call: TRBJ2-7; d_call: TRBD1; clone_size: once; cdr3_nt: TGTGCCAGCAGCTTAAGGGGCGGGACAGGGTCAAGCGAGCAGTACTTC; cdr3_aa: CASSLRGGTGSSEQYF
v_call: TRBV2; j_call: TRBJ2-7; d_call: TRBD2; clone_size: once; cdr3_nt: TGTGCCAGCAGTGGATCTAGCGGGTTTGACTCCTACGAGCAGTACTTC; cdr3_aa: CASSGSSGFDSYEQYF
v_call: TRBV4-1; j_call: TRBJ1-6; d_call: NA; clone_size: few; cdr3_nt: TGCGCCAGCAGCCTAGAGATGGGGCTGGCACCCCTCCACTTT; cdr3_aa: CASSLEMGLAPLHF
v_call: TRBV5-1; j_call: TRBJ2-2; d_call: NA; clone_size: once; cdr3_nt: TGCGCCAGCAGCCCGCGGGGGCCTAACACCGGGGAGCTGTTTTTT; cdr3_aa: CASSPRGPNTGELFF
v_call: TRBV4-2; j_call: TRBJ2-1; d_call: NA; clone_size: once; cdr3_nt: TGTGCCAGCAGCCAAGAAGGCGACTATGAGCAGTTCTTC; cdr3_aa: CASSQEGDYEQFF
v_call: TRBV10-3; j_call: TRBJ1-1; d_call: NA; clone_size: NA; cdr3_nt: TGTGCCATCAACCCGGGTTTGGGTCACACTGAAGCTTTCTTT; cdr3_aa: CAINPGLGHTEAFF
v_call: TRBV10-3; j_call: TRBJ1-2; d_call: TRBD1; clone_size: NA; cdr3_nt: TGTGCCATCAGTGAGTCGAAAGGGGGCCACACCTTC; cdr3_aa: CAISESKGGHTF
v_call: TRBV6-1; j_call: TRBJ1-5; d_call: TRBD1; clone_size: NA; cdr3_nt: TGTGCCAGCAGCCAGACAGGGGGAGGTCAGCCCCAGCATTTT; cdr3_aa: CASSQTGGGQPQHF
v_call: TRBV27; j_call: TRBJ2-7; d_call: TRBD1; clone_size: NA; cdr3_nt: TGTGCCAGCAGTGGACGGACAGGGATCCCCGAGCAGTACTTC; cdr3_aa: CASSGRTGIPEQYF
v_call: TRBV6-5; j_call: TRBJ2-7; d_call: NA; clone_size: NA; cdr3_nt: TGTGCCAGCAGTTACCGCGGCGGCGAGCAGTACTTC; cdr3_aa: CASSYRGGEQYF
v_call: TRBV6-5; j_call: TRBJ2-5; d_call: NA; clone_size: once; cdr3_nt: TGTGCCAGCAGTTACTATGGCCCCGACCAAGAGACCCAGTACTTC; cdr3_aa: CASSYYGPDQETQYF
v_call: TRBV7-2; j_call: TRBJ1-1; d_call: NA; clone_size: NA; cdr3_nt: TGTGCCAGCAGCTCCGTCTCAGCGACTGAAGCTTTCTTT; cdr3_aa: CASSSVSATEAFF
v_call: TRBV11-2; j_call: TRBJ1-1; d_call: NA; clone_size: NA; cdr3_nt: TGTGCCAGCAGCTTAGGACTATTGATTGAAGCTTTCTTT; cdr3_aa: CASSLGLLIEAFF
v_call: TRBV13; j_call: TRBJ1-1; d_call: NA; clone_size: NA; cdr3_nt: TGTGCCAGCAGCTTAGAAGGAGGAGGAACTGAAGCTTTCTTT; cdr3_aa: CASSLEGGGTEAFF
v_call: TRBV5-1; j_call: TRBJ2-7; d_call: NA; clone_size: NA; cdr3_nt: TGCGCCAGCAGCCCTCCCATCGGCTACGAGCAGTACTTC; cdr3_aa: CASSPPIGYEQYF
v_call: TRBV27; j_call: TRBJ2-3; d_call: TRBD2; clone_size: NA; cdr3_nt: TGTGCCAGCAGTACCACTAGCGGGGGATTCACAGATACGCAGTATTTT; cdr3_aa: CASSTTSGGFTDTQYF
v_call: TRBV4-1; j_call: TRBJ1-3; d_call: NA; clone_size: NA; cdr3_nt: TGCGCCAGCAGCCAAATGAGTTCGGGCTCTGGAAACACCATATATTTT; cdr3_aa: CASSQMSSGSGNTIYF
v_call: TRBV5-1; j_call: TRBJ2-5; d_call: NA; clone_size: NA; cdr3_nt: TGCGCCAGCAGCTTGGAAGGGGGTCTGGAAACCCAGTACTTC; cdr3_aa: CASSLEGGLETQYF
v_call: TRBV14; j_call: TRBJ2-3; d_call: NA; clone_size: NA; cdr3_nt: TGTGCCAGCAGCCAAGCGGGTCTGGCAGATACGCAGTATTTT; cdr3_aa: CASSQAGLADTQYF
v_call: TRBV7-9; j_call: TRBJ2-3; d_call: NA; clone_size: NA; cdr3_nt: TGTGCCAGCAGCTCGGAGATAGCGGAACCCACAGATACGCAGTATTTT; cdr3_aa: CASSSEIAEPTDTQYF
v_call: TRBV7-9; j_call: TRBJ1-1; d_call: TRBD1; clone_size: NA; cdr3_nt: TGTTCCAGCAGCGCCGGGACAGCGGGCACTGAAGCTTTCTTT; cdr3_aa: CSSSAGTAGTEAFF
v_call: TRBV9; j_call: TRBJ1-6; d_call: TRBD1; clone_size: NA; cdr3_nt: TGTGCCAGCAGTCTAAGGGGGCATAATTCACCCCTCCACTTT; cdr3_aa: CASSLRGHNSPLHF
v_call: TRBV12-5; j_call: TRBJ1-5; d_call: NA; clone_size: NA; cdr3_nt: TGTGCTAGTGGTTGGTCAGTAAGTTCGAGCAATCAGCCCCAGCATTTT; cdr3_aa: CASGWSVSSSNQPQHF
v_call: TRBV19; j_call: TRBJ2-2; d_call: TRBD1; clone_size: NA; cdr3_nt: TGTGCCAGTAGTATGGACAGGGAGACCGGGGAGCTGTTTTTT; cdr3_aa: CASSMDRETGELFF
v_call: TRBV6-6; j_call: TRBJ1-1; d_call: NA; clone_size: NA; cdr3_nt: TGTGCCGGGGGGGGAACTTTCTTT; cdr3_aa: CAGGGTFF
v_call: TRBV5-1; j_call: TRBJ2-5; d_call: TRBD2; clone_size: NA; cdr3_nt: TGCGCCAGCAGCTTGGCCGGCGCGGGGGGGCCCTGGGAGACCCAGTACTTC; cdr3_aa: CASSLAGAGGPWETQYF
v_call: TRBV4-1; j_call: TRBJ1-5; d_call: TRBD1; clone_size: NA; cdr3_nt: TGCGCCAGCAGCCAAAGGGACAGTAATCAGCCCCAGCATTTT; cdr3_aa: CASSQRDSNQPQHF
v_call: TRBV5-1; j_call: TRBJ2-2; d_call: TRBD1; clone_size: NA; cdr3_nt: TGCGCCAGCAGGCCGCTACAGGGGACGAACACCGGGGAGCTGTTTTTT; cdr3_aa: CASRPLQGTNTGELFF
v_call: TRBV27; j_call: TRBJ1-2; d_call: TRBD1; clone_size: NA; cdr3_nt: TGTGCCAGCCGACAGGGGCTATTAATTAACTATGGCTACACCTTC; cdr3_aa: CASRQGLLINYGYTF
v_call: TRBV6-5; j_call: TRBJ2-7; d_call: NA; clone_size: NA; cdr3_nt: TGTGCCAGCAGTTACTCTCATAGGACAGAGAACGAGCAGTACTTC; cdr3_aa: CASSYSHRTENEQYF
v_call: TRBV19; j_call: TRBJ1-1; d_call: NA; clone_size: NA; cdr3_nt: TGTGCCAGTAGTACCGGGGGGTTCGGGAACACTGAAGCTTTCTTT; cdr3_aa: CASSTGGFGNTEAFF
v_call: TRBV27; j_call: TRBJ2-5; d_call: TRBD2; clone_size: once; cdr3_nt: TGTGCCAGCAGTCCCCTCAGACTAGCGAGCGGGGAGACCCAGTACTTC; cdr3_aa: CASSPLRLASGETQYF
v_call: TRBV19; j_call: TRBJ1-3; d_call: NA; clone_size: NA; cdr3_nt: TGTGCCAGTAGCGGTACTTTCTCTGGAAACACCATATATTTT; cdr3_aa: CASSGTFSGNTIYF
v_call: TRBV5-1; j_call: TRBJ2-5; d_call: TRBD1; clone_size: NA; cdr3_nt: TGCGCCAGCAGCCTACAGGGGATTCAAGAGACCCAGTACTTC; cdr3_aa: CASSLQGIQETQYF
v_call: TRBV29-1; j_call: TRBJ2-3; d_call: TRBD1; clone_size: NA; cdr3_nt: TGCAGCGTTGAGCAGGGGGCAACAGATACGCAGTATTTT; cdr3_aa: CSVEQGATDTQYF
v_call: TRBV5-1; j_call: TRBJ1-1; d_call: TRBD1; clone_size: few; cdr3_nt: TGCGCCAGCAGCTTGGTACAGGGGTCTGGCACTGAAGCTTTCTTT; cdr3_aa: CASSLVQGSGTEAFF
v_call: TRBV23-1; j_call: TRBJ2-2; d_call: TRBD1; clone_size: NA; cdr3_nt: TGCGCCAGCAGTCAATTGGGTGAGGGGGCTCACACCGGGGAGCTGTTTTTT; cdr3_aa: CASSQLGEGAHTGELFF
v_call: TRBV4-1; j_call: TRBJ2-7; d_call: TRBD1; clone_size: NA; cdr3_nt: TGCGCCAGCAGCAAGGGACAGGGCCCCTACGAGCAGTACTTC; cdr3_aa: CASSKGQGPYEQYF
v_call: TRBV2; j_call: TRBJ1-2; d_call: TRBD1; clone_size: NA; cdr3_nt: TGTGCCAGCAGGACAGGGTTATCCCTTACTAACTATGGCTACACCTTC; cdr3_aa: CASRTGLSLTNYGYTF
v_call: TRBV5-1; j_call: TRBJ2-5; d_call: NA; clone_size: few; cdr3_nt: TGCGCCAGCAGCTTGTGGGACTTCCAAGAGACCCAGTACTTC; cdr3_aa: CASSLWDFQETQYF
v_call: TRBV7-2; j_call: TRBJ2-5; d_call: TRBD2; clone_size: NA; cdr3_nt: TGTGCCAGCAGCTTGGGACTAGCGGGGTGGGAGACCCAGTACTTC; cdr3_aa: CASSLGLAGWETQYF